This section outlines one TCR beta chain sequence together with its context. This record comes from a study of blood T cell repertoires in COVID-19. Study-wide background: Acute and convalescent COVID-19 samples came from the United States, Italy and Spain. From T cells, B-cell-depleted T cells, or PBMCs came the material, which was cDNA or gDNA.

Germline CDR1 SQVTM, CDR2 ANQGSEA. This CDR3 is 14 amino acids long. With V trimmed by 5 bases and J by 0 bases, 5 bases remained unmatched. As processed by the authors: Amplification from reference gene primers served as the basis for estimated nucleated cell counts. Sequenced by immunoSEQ multiplex PCR; TCRdb stores in-frame clones only, minus some. V and J calls and clone size are copied from that table; D and trimming were computed from the DNA. The repertoire consists of 200,000 to 300,000 clones, with 86% occurring once and the leading ten covering approximately 2%. The rearrangement joins TRBV29-1 to TRBJ2-3; 7 positions agree with TRBD1. Sequencing was performed on peripheral blood. This receptor was obtained from a man aged 30 to 45 with active or convalescent COVID-19. CDR3 region: CSVQRGPSTDTQYF. CDR3 bases: TGCAGCGTTCAAAGGGGGCCCAGCACAGATACGCAGTATTTT.